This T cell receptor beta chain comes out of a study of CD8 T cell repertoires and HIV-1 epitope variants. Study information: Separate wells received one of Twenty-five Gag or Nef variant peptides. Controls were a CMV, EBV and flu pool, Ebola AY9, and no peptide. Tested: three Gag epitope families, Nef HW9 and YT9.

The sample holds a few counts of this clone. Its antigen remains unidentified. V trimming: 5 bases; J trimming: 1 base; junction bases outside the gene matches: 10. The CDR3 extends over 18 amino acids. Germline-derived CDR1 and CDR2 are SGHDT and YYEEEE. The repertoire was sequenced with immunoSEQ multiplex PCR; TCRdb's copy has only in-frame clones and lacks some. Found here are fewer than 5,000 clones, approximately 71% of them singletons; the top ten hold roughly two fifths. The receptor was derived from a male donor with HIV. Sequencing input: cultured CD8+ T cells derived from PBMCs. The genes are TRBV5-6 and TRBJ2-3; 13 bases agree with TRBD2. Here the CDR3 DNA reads TGTGCCAGCAGTGCTGGACTAGCGGGAGCGTGGGGCACAGATACGCAGTATTTT. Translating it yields CASSAGLAGAWGTDTQYF.